This T cell receptor (beta chain) was obtained from a study of T cells in Graves' hyperthyroidism and ophthalmopathy. There were TCR beta CDR3 regions amplified from RNA transcripts. The primer set for the first-round RT-PCR of the TCR CDR3 was HTBI. One entry per CDR3 protein results from TCRdb running MiXCR on the multiplex PCR reads. This table holds a few hundred thousand distinct CDR3 sequences, around 19% found once. V trimming: 1 base; J trimming: 7 bases; junction bases outside the gene matches: 10. Germline V lookup: CDR1 SGHAT, CDR2 FQNNGV. The CDR3 covers 17 residues. This chain joins TRBV11-2 and TRBJ2-3, with 11 bases matching TRBD2. The TCR originated in a man between 35 and 55 years old with Graves' hyperthyroidism. Sequenced input: blood. The chain's CDR3 is CASSLGRSGGARYTQYF. The CDR3 region has the DNA TGTGCCAGCAGCTTAGGACGTAGCGGGGGGGCTCGATATACGCAGTATTTT.